The 32 T cell receptor beta chains given below trace back to one sample, sequenced in a study of spatial heterogeneity in lung cancer. One entry per CDR3 protein results from TCRdb running MiXCR on the 5' RACE reads. The profile covers tens of thousands of distinct CDR3 sequences, with 5% to 6% appearing a single time and 20% to 25% taken by the ten largest. Time point noted: blood at routine non-recurrence follow-up after resection. The material was PBMCs, obtained at follow-up. Receptors were obtained from a female donor with early-stage non-small cell lung cancer.

This clonotype was seen repeatedly, ten times or more. The chain combines TRBV7-2 with TRBJ2-7; 8 positions agree with TRBD1. The CDR3 is 14 residues long. Germline CDR1 is SGHTA and CDR2 is FQGNSA. Trimming removed 5 bases from V and 6 bases from J; junction bases left unmatched: 9. The CDR3 bases are TGTGCCAGCAGCCCCCAAGGCGGGACAGGCGAGCAGTACTTC. It encodes CASSPQGGTGEQYF.

This clonotype was seen many times. The chain has TRBV7-8 and TRBJ2-5, with TRBD2 matching 12 bases. V dropped 5 bases and J dropped 2; count of bases not matched to a gene: 3. Looked up from germline, CDR1 is SGHVS and CDR2 is FQNEAQ. The CDR3 has 15 residues. As DNA, the CDR3 is TGTGCCAGCAGCGCTCTAGCGGGAGGGCAAGAGACCCAGTACTTC. It translates to CASSALAGGQETQYF.

This clonotype showed up many times. V usage is TRBV27 and J usage is TRBJ2-1; 10 bases align to TRBD1. CDR3 length: 15 amino acids. V was pared by 2 bases and J by 7 bases, with 5 bases of the junction left unmatched. Germline V gene data show CDR1 as MNHEY and CDR2 as SMNVEV (reference sequence). In nucleotides, the CDR3 is TGTGCCAGCAGTTTACGGACAGGGGGAGTAAATGAGCAGTTCTTC. Protein: CASSLRTGGVNEQFF.

This clonotype qualifies as medium-sized. The chain couples TRBV6-2 or TRBV6-3 to TRBJ1-2; 7 nucleotides agree with TRBD1. The CDR3 totals 14 residues. Unmatched junction bases numbered 8, after V lost 6 bases and J lost 4 bases. Germline CDR1 is MNHEY and CDR2 is SVGEGT. This CDR3 is CASRPLDRSYGYTF. The DNA for the CDR3 is TGTGCCAGCAGACCCTTGGACAGGAGCTATGGCTACACCTTC.

This clonotype was seen at least ten times. The rearrangement joins TRBV29-1 to TRBJ2-7, with D perhaps being TRBD1 or TRBD2 (5 bases each). Germline V gene lookup returns CDR1 SQVTM and CDR2 ANQGSEA. There are 13 residues in the CDR3. Trimming took 6 bases from V and 0 from J, leaving 12 bases between them. For the CDR3, the DNA is TGCAGCGTCGGGGACCCGAGCTCCTACGAGCAGTACTTC. It yields the protein CSVGDPSSYEQYF.

In its sample, this clonotype was seen many times. V gene TRBV11-2 combines with J gene TRBJ2-7; 8 bases align to TRBD2. Germline values: CDR1 SGHAT, CDR2 FQNNGV. This CDR3 is 16 amino acids long. J lost 1 base, V lost 0 bases, and 5 bases had no gene match. The CDR3 sequence is CASSLDPREGSYEQYF. CDR3 nucleotide sequence: TGTGCCAGCAGCTTAGATCCTCGGGAGGGGTCCTACGAGCAGTACTTC.

The table lists this clonotype with many counts. The V and J genes are TRBV20-1 and TRBJ2-7, with D uncertain. Trimming took 5 bases from V and 5 from J, leaving 7 bases between them. Germline CDR1 DFQATT, CDR2 SNEGSKA (reference sequence). This CDR3 is built from 10 residues. The chain's CDR3 is CSAADHEQYF. CDR3 DNA: TGCAGTGCTGCGGACCACGAGCAGTACTTC.

The table lists this clonotype with many counts. The V call is TRBV7-9, the J call TRBJ2-7, with D perhaps TRBD1 (6 bases). This CDR3 contains 14 residues. CDR1 and CDR2 (germline): SEHNR, FQNEAQ (reference sequence). Trimming took 1 base from V and 6 from J, leaving 13 bases between them. The CDR3 DNA sequence: TGTGCCAGCAGCTTAGATGGCAGGGGAAGCGAGCAGTACTTC. Its protein product is CASSLDGRGSEQYF.

There are many counts of this clonotype. The chain uses TRBV10-3 and TRBJ2-6; D remains ambiguous. The ends were cut back, 2 bases at V and 0 bases at J, with 5 bases in the middle. Germline V lookup: CDR1 ENHRY, CDR2 SYGVKD. The CDR3 sequence is 15 residues long. CDR3 bases: TGTGCCATCAGTGAGAAAGTCTCTGGGGCCAACGTCCTGACTTTC. Translated, it gives CAISEKVSGANVLTF.

The CDR3 DNA sequence: TGTGCCAGCAGTATGGGGGGCCGGTACACCGGGGAGCTGTTTTTT. Translating gives CASSMGGRYTGELFF. The chain is built from TRBV28 and TRBJ2-2, with D perhaps matching TRBD1 or TRBD2 (6 bases each). CDR3 length: 15 residues. In germline, CDR1 is MDHEN, CDR2 SYDVKM. V dropped 5 bases and J dropped 3 bases, with 13 bases sitting between them.

The genes are TRBV9 and TRBJ2-7; D perhaps matches TRBD2 (6 bases). Germline lookup yields CDR1 SGDLS and CDR2 YYNGEE. V shed 1 base and J shed 0 bases, with 11 bases lying between them. This CDR3 comprises 15 residues. CDR3 DNA: TGTGCCAGCAGCGTATCGGCGGGGAGCTCCTACGAGCAGTACTTC. Its translation is CASSVSAGSSYEQYF.

There are many counts of this clonotype. The V gene is TRBV6-5, the J gene TRBJ2-5; possible D gene TRBD2, 5 bases. V dropped 6 bases and J dropped 7 bases, with 12 bases sitting between them. Germline V gene data show CDR1 as MNHEY and CDR2 as SVGAGI. The CDR3 is 12 residues long. The CDR3 here is CASRPPAGTQYF. In DNA form, the CDR3 reads TGTGCCAGCAGGCCACCGGCGGGGACCCAGTACTTC.

About this clonotype itself: A much larger clonotype is one base distant, so this may be a read error. This chain uses TRBV28 with TRBJ1-2, with no clear D. Deletions cut 3 bases from V and 4 bases from J, with 9 bases between. The CDR3 runs to 13 residues. Germline values: CDR1 MDHEN, CDR2 SYDVKM. The CDR3 here is CASSFCSSYGYTF. CDR3 sequence (DNA): TGTGCCAGCAGTTTTTGTTCTTCCTATGGCTACACCTTC.

This clonotype has a count of ten or more. J is TRBJ2-7 and V is TRBV20-1, with D possibly TRBD2 on 5 matching bases. Germline CDR1 reads DFQATT; CDR2 reads SNEGSKA (reference sequence). The length of the CDR3 is 14 residues. Trimming left V 3 bases short and J 2 bases short, with 14 bases between. This CDR3 reads CSASLGRRTYEQYF. In nucleotides, the CDR3 is TGCAGTGCTAGTTTGGGGAGAAGGACCTACGAGCAGTACTTC.

This chain links TRBV7-2 with TRBJ1-1; D is undetermined. V lost 4 bases, J lost 6 bases, and 15 bases lay in between. The CDR3 runs 14 residues. Germline V gene data show CDR1 as SGHTA and CDR2 as FQGNSA. CDR3 amino acids: CASSSPTRASEAFF. DNA of the CDR3: TGTGCCAGCAGCTCGCCTACAAGGGCTTCTGAAGCTTTCTTT. Complete variable domain (other parts from reference TRBV7-2 and TRBJ1-1): GAGVSQSPSNKVTEKGKDVELRCDPISGHTALYWYRQSLGQGLEFLIYFQGNSAPDKSGLPSDRFSAERTGGSVSTLTIQRTQQEDSAVYLCASSSPTRASEAFFGQGTRLTVV.

This clonotype has ten or more counts. CDR3 loop: CASRERATYNEQFF. The CDR3 DNA follows: TGTGCCAGCAGAGAGCGGGCCACCTACAATGAGCAGTTCTTC. J is TRBJ2-1 and V is TRBV27; maybe TRBD2 (6 bases). The V gene's germline CDR1 is MNHEY and CDR2 SMNVEV (reference sequence). Trimming removed 6 bases at V and 2 bases at J, with 11 bases between. The CDR3 runs to 14 residues.

This clonotype was observed at least ten times. The chain carries TRBV5-6 and TRBJ2-7; 7 bases match TRBD1. V gave up 0 bases and J gave up 3 bases; unmatched junction bases: 12. CDR1 and CDR2 (germline): SGHDT, YYEEEE. The CDR3 has 17 amino acids. As DNA, the CDR3 is TGTGCCAGCAGCTTGGCACGATTTGGGACAGAGAGCTACGAGCAGTACTTC. It is translated as CASSLARFGTESYEQYF.

This clonotype was found many times. V gene TRBV6-2 or TRBV6-3 combines with J gene TRBJ2-1; possible D gene TRBD2, 6 bases. Trimming left V 2 bases short and J 5 bases short, with 22 bases between. The germline V gene has CDR1 MNHEY and CDR2 SVGEGT. The CDR3 has 18 residues. The CDR3 region has the DNA TGTGCCAGCAGTTACCTTACCCCCGCGGACTACCCAGACAATGAGCAGTTCTTC. This encodes CASSYLTPADYPDNEQFF.

This clonotype was recorded many times. The V call is TRBV7-3, the J call TRBJ2-2, with 7 bases that match TRBD2. The CDR3 sequence is 16 residues long. The V gene end was trimmed by 1 base and the J gene end by 6 bases; junction bases not matched to a gene: 8. Germline CDR1 and CDR2: SGHTA and FQGTGA. The CDR3 DNA reads TGTGCCAGCAGCTTAAGAGGCGGGGGTGCCCCCGGGGAGCTGTTTTTT. It encodes CASSLRGGGAPGELFF.

There are many counts of this clonotype. The chain is built from TRBV11-2 and TRBJ1-3; 11 nucleotides line up with TRBD1. The CDR3 extends over 16 amino acids. CDR1 is SGHAT, CDR2 FQNNGV, per germline. V lost 8 bases to trimming and J lost 0 bases; unmatched junction nucleotides: 6. The CDR3 sequence is CASGRDRGSSGNTIYF. The CDR3 DNA is TGTGCCAGCGGCCGGGACAGGGGGTCCTCTGGAAACACCATATATTTT.

Many counts were recorded for this clonotype. The rearrangement uses TRBV19 and TRBJ2-1; perhaps D is TRBD1 or TRBD2 (5 bases each). Trimming took off 6 bases at V and 6 bases at J, with 24 bases between the two ends. The CDR3 sequence is 17 residues long. CDR1 is LNHDA and CDR2 is SQIVND in the germline V gene (reference sequence). For the CDR3, the DNA is TGTGCCAGTAGCCGGTGGGGCGGAGGCGCGAAATCCAATGAGCAGTTCTTC. Its protein is CASSRWGGGAKSNEQFF.

The chain carries TRBV20-1 and TRBJ2-1, with 7 bases matching TRBD2. The CDR3 has 15 amino acids. V lost 1 base and J lost 14; bases outside the gene matches: 17. In germline, CDR1 is DFQATT, CDR2 SNEGSKA (reference sequence). CDR3 residues: CSARVGISTREPEFF. The CDR3 region has the DNA TGCAGTGCTAGAGTCGGTATCTCCACGCGGGAGCCAGAGTTCTTC.

Ten or more counts support this clonotype. The genes are TRBV19 and TRBJ1-6; tentatively, D is TRBD1 (5 bases). The germline V gene has CDR1 LNHDA and CDR2 SQIVND (reference sequence). The length of the CDR3 is 15 residues. Trimming cost V 7 bases and J 10 bases, with 20 bases left between them. The CDR3 loop reads CASTEKESGVSPLHF. The CDR3, as DNA: TGTGCCAGTACAGAGAAGGAGTCGGGGGTCTCACCCCTCCACTTT.

A few counts support this clonotype. This chain links TRBV9 with TRBJ2-1, with 9 bases aligning to TRBD2. The CDR3 is 18 residues long. Per germline, CDR1 SGDLS and CDR2 YYNGEE. The V segment lost 0 bases and the J segment 7 bases; nucleotides outside the gene matches: 14. The CDR3: CASSVEGFWGLAGNEQFF. The CDR3 DNA sequence: TGTGCCAGCAGCGTAGAAGGTTTTTGGGGACTAGCAGGGAATGAGCAGTTCTTC. Complete variable domain (other parts from reference TRBV9 and TRBJ2-1): DSGVTQTPKHLITATGQRVTLRCSPRSGDLSVYWYQQSLDQGLQFLIQYYNGEERAKGNILERFSAQQFPDLHSELNLSSLELGDSALYFCASSVEGFWGLAGNEQFFGPGTRLTVL.

This clonotype was seen at least ten times. V is TRBV7-3 and J is TRBJ1-6; D is unresolved. The V and J ends lost 3 bases and 7 bases respectively, with 10 bases between them. Germline CDR1 reads SGHTA; CDR2 reads FQGTGA. CDR3 length: 14 amino acids. The CDR3 is CASSFGAGNSPLHF. DNA for the CDR3: TGTGCCAGCAGCTTCGGAGCGGGGAATTCACCCCTCCACTTT.

Many counts were recorded for this clonotype. The gene calls are TRBV20-1 and TRBJ2-1; TRBD2 matches 8 bases. V was pared by 3 bases and J by 8 bases, with 18 bases of the junction left unmatched. The germline V gene has CDR1 DFQATT and CDR2 SNEGSKA (reference sequence). This CDR3 has 17 residues. CDR3 nucleotides: TGCAGTGCTAGGACGCAACTAGCGGCCCTTACGTACCATGAGCAGTTCTTC. This gives the protein CSARTQLAALTYHEQFF.

This clonotype was seen repeatedly, ten times or more. The chain links TRBV5-1 to TRBJ1-1; D is uncertain. CDR1 SGHRS and CDR2 YFSETQ come from the germline V gene. The CDR3 has 13 amino acids. V lost 5 bases and J 1 base, leaving 9 bases between the germline ends. In DNA form, the CDR3 reads TGCGCCAGCAGGGCCCGCGAGAACACTGAAGCTTTCTTT. Its translation is CASRARENTEAFF.

Details on this clonotype: Germline and junction disagree at one end, which may indicate a read error. This chain links TRBV29-1 with TRBJ2-2; TRBD2 might be the D (6 bases). Germline-derived CDR1 and CDR2 are SQVTM and ANQGSEA. This CDR3 is 13 amino acids long. CDR3 in amino acids: CSVAPGGTGELLF. The DNA for the CDR3 is TGCAGTGTTGCGCCAGGAGGGACCGGGGAGCTGCTTTTT.

This clonotype occurred a few times. The V and J genes are TRBV11-2 and TRBJ1-4; maybe TRBD1 (5 bases). The germline gives CDR1 SGHAT, CDR2 FQNNGV. The CDR3 is 16 amino acids. Deletions cut 1 base from V and 8 bases from J, with 17 bases between. The CDR3, as DNA: TGTGCCAGCAGCTTAGCTAGCCCAGGGATGCACGAAAAACTGTTTTTT. This encodes CASSLASPGMHEKLFF.

This clonotype came up many times. The genes are TRBV6-5 and TRBJ1-1, with D tentatively TRBD1 (5 bases). Trimming removed 2 bases from V and 6 bases from J, with 13 bases in between. CDR1 and CDR2 (germline): MNHEY, SVGAGI. The CDR3 consists of 14 residues. CDR3 bases: TGTGCCAGCAGTTACGCGGGACCTGTGTCTGAAGCTTTCTTT. Its translation: CASSYAGPVSEAFF.

The J gene is TRBJ2-3, the V gene TRBV7-8; TRBD2 aligns across 9 bases. V gave up 3 bases and J gave up 1 base; unmatched junction bases: 5. The CDR3 has 16 residues. Per the germline V gene, CDR1 is SGHVS and CDR2 is FQNEAQ. The CDR3 region has the DNA TGTGCCAGCAGCTTGGTAGCGGGAGCGGGCACAGATACGCAGTATTTT. It yields the protein CASSLVAGAGTDTQYF.

In its sample, this clonotype is medium-sized. This chain joins TRBV20-1 and TRBJ1-5, with D perhaps TRBD1 (5 bases). Germline-derived CDR1 and CDR2 are DFQATT and SNEGSKA (reference sequence). The CDR3 sequence is 13 residues long. Trimming left V 3 bases short and J 3 bases short, with 9 bases between. CDR3 nucleotide sequence: TGCAGTGCTAGCCAGGGCGACAATCAGCCCCAGCATTTT. Encoded protein: CSASQGDNQPQHF.